The source of this T cell receptor beta chain is a study of blood T cell repertoires in COVID-19. Study context: The samples span acute and convalescent COVID-19 from the United States, Italy and Spain. In each case, the material was cDNA or gDNA derived from T cells, B-cell-depleted T cells, or PBMCs.

Per the original data handling: It was from reference gene primer amplification that nucleated cell counts were estimated. The protocol was immunoSEQ multiplex PCR, while the TCRdb copy is restricted to in-frame clones and leaves out a portion. That table gives V, J and clone size, and the DNA gave D and trimming. Among approximately 170,000 clones listed, around 80% were seen once. This CDR3 contains 17 residues. The ends were cut back, 4 bases at V and 1 base at J, with 14 bases in the middle. CDR1 and CDR2 (germline): SEHNR, FQNEAQ (reference sequence). The rearrangement uses TRBV7-9 and TRBJ1-6; TRBD1 might be the D (6 bases). Input material: peripheral blood. The sequence came from a woman at least 80 years old with acute or convalescent COVID-19. DNA of the CDR3: TGTGCCAGCAGCTCTTGGGGGCCCGGATCCTATAATTCACCCCTCCACTTT. Translated: CASSSWGPGSYNSPLHF.